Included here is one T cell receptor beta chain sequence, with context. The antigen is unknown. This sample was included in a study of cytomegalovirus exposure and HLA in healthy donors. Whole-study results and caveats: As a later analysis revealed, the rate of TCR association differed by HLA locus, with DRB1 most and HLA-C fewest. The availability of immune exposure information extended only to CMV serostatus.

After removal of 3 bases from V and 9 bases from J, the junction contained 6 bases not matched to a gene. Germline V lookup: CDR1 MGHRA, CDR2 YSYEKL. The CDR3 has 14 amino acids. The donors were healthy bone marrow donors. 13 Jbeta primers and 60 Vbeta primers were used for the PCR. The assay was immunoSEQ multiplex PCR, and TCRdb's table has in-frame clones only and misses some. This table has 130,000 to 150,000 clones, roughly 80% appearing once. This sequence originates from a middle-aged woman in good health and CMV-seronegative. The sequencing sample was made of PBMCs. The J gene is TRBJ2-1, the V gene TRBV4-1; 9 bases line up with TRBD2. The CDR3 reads CASSQSGTSTEQFF. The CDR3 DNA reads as TGCGCCAGCAGCCAGTCCGGGACTAGCACTGAGCAGTTCTTC.